The rows below give T cell receptor beta chains drawn from one sample of a study of response to subunit inactivated influenza vaccine. TCRdb independently ran MiXCR on the RT-PCR reads; one entry per CDR3 protein. The data hold hundreds of thousands of distinct CDR3 sequences, with approximately 7.6% observed a single time. This material consisted of PBMCs from blood, taken roughly 24 months after vaccination. The receptors originated from a man aged 50-75 years who received an inactivated influenza vaccine. The CDR3 runs from the conserved cysteine through the conserved F or W. D genes are given only for firm matches. Clone size is given for some rows only: seen once, a few or many times, or a class if the clone is expanded.

CDR3 length,J gene,D gene,clone size,V gene,CDR3 protein,CDR3 DNA
13,TRBJ2-7,TRBD2,many,TRBV12-3/TRBV12-4,CASSLAGGLEQYF,TGTGCCAGCAGTCTAGCGGGAGGGCTCGAGCAGTACTTC
14,TRBJ1-1,TRBD1,many,TRBV12-3/TRBV12-4,CASRWTGMNTEAFF,TGTGCCAGCAGGTGGACAGGGATGAACACTGAAGCTTTCTTT
16,TRBJ2-7,TRBD2,many,TRBV20-1,CSARELSLAETYEQYF,TGCAGTGCTAGAGAATTATCGCTAGCGGAGACCTACGAGCAGTACTTC
15,TRBJ2-5,-,few,TRBV5-1,CASSYNGGRQETQYF,TGCGCCAGCAGCTATAATGGGGGTCGTCAAGAGACCCAGTACTTC
18,TRBJ1-6,TRBD1,-,TRBV29-1,CSVEPHRGPSSYNSPLHF,TGCAGCGTTGAGCCGCACAGGGGGCCGAGCTCCTATAATTCACCCCTCCACTTT
14,TRBJ2-3,TRBD1,many,TRBV20-1,CSARRTGITDTQYF,TGCAGTGCTAGAAGGACAGGGATCACAGATACGCAGTATTTT
15,TRBJ2-3,-,-,TRBV7-2,CASSFLWERGDTQYF,TGTGCCAGCAGCTTCCTTTGGGAGAGAGGAGATACGCAGTATTTT
14,TRBJ1-3,-,-,TRBV5-5,CASSSPGPGNTIYF,TGTGCCAGCAGCTCTCCGGGCCCTGGAAACACCATATATTTT
16,TRBJ2-3,-,few,TRBV7-9,CASSLVSKILQDTQYF,TGTGCCAGCAGCTTAGTTTCAAAGATTTTACAAGATACGCAGTATTTT
14,TRBJ2-3,TRBD1,many,TRBV6-1,CATQQGDIADTQYF,TGTGCCACGCAACAGGGGGATATTGCAGATACGCAGTATTTT
15,TRBJ1-5,-,-,TRBV5-1,CASSLGTETYQPQHF,TGCGCCAGCAGCTTGGGGACAGAGACTTATCAGCCCCAGCATTTT
14,TRBJ1-5,-,many,TRBV12-3/TRBV12-4,CASSLGRSNQPQHF,TGTGCCAGCAGCTTAGGGCGAAGCAATCAGCCCCAGCATTTT
16,TRBJ1-1,-,many,TRBV7-8,CASSRGQTYGITEAFF,TGTGCCAGCAGCCGCGGGCAGACCTATGGGATCACTGAAGCTTTCTTT
12,TRBJ1-5,-,many,TRBV19,CASRGSGQPQHF,TGTGCCAGTAGAGGGTCGGGTCAGCCCCAGCATTTT
14,TRBJ2-6,-,-,TRBV9,CASKRDPGANVLTF,TGTGCCAGCAAACGAGATCCTGGGGCCAACGTCCTGACTTTC
12,TRBJ2-7,-,many,TRBV29-1,CSVSDGRYEQYF,TGCAGCGTCTCGGACGGCCGCTACGAGCAGTACTTC
15,TRBJ2-2,TRBD2,many,TRBV7-2,CASSPGTSGGGRLFF,TGTGCCAGCAGCCCCGGGACTAGCGGAGGGGGTCGGCTGTTTTTT
15,TRBJ1-5,-,few,TRBV20-1,CSAREEGRSNQPQHF,TGCAGTGCTAGAGAGGAGGGACGGAGCAATCAGCCCCAGCATTTT
16,TRBJ2-1,TRBD2,-,TRBV2,CASSEGLAGRRGEQFF,TGTGCCAGCAGTGAAGGGCTAGCGGGGAGAAGAGGTGAGCAGTTCTTC
15,TRBJ1-5,TRBD1,few,TRBV10-3,CAISEQGAQSQPQHF,TGTGCCATCAGTGAACAGGGGGCGCAGAGTCAGCCCCAGCATTTT